Following are 24 T cell receptor beta chains from one sample sequenced in a study of CD8 T cells in Susac syndrome. RNA in amounts of roughly 0.5 to 1 ug was reverse transcribed with random hexamers. TCRdb reprocessed the immunoSEQ multiplex PCR reads via MiXCR and lists one record per CDR3 protein. In the table there are some 120,000 distinct CDR3 sequences, over 90% of which are singletons. Sequenced material: CD4+ T cells from PBMCs. These receptors were collected from a human donor in good health.

This clonotype appeared a single time. The chain combines TRBV7-2 with TRBJ2-2; 9 bases line up with TRBD1. Looked up from germline, CDR1 is SGHTA and CDR2 is FQGNSA. This CDR3 is 16 amino acids long. The trim removed 6 bases at V and 0 bases at J, leaving 5 bases unmatched. The DNA for the CDR3 is TGTGCCAGCAGTCCGAGGACAGGGGCGAACACCGGGGAGCTGTTTTTT. Translating it yields CASSPRTGANTGELFF.

This sequence joins TRBV9 and TRBJ2-7, with 9 nucleotides matching TRBD1. CDR3 length: 16 amino acids. The V segment lost 0 bases and the J segment 2 bases; nucleotides outside the gene matches: 6. CDR1 and CDR2 from the germline V gene are SGDLS and YYNGEE. CDR3 sequence reads: CASSVGQDRGTYEQYF. CDR3 sequence (DNA): TGTGCCAGCAGCGTAGGTCAGGACAGGGGAACCTACGAGCAGTACTTC.

The table lists this clonotype with a count of one. For the CDR3, the DNA is TGTGCCAGCAGCGCTAGCGGGGCCGCGCGGGATGAGCAGTTCTTC. As protein: CASSASGAARDEQFF. V is TRBV13 and J is TRBJ2-1; 9 bases match TRBD2. The CDR3 extends over 15 amino acids. Germline CDR1 is PRHDT and CDR2 is FYEKMQ (reference sequence). V lost 5 bases, J lost 8 bases, and 10 bases stayed unmatched. The whole variable domain, filled in from reference TRBV13 and TRBJ2-1, reads AAGVIQSPRHLIKEKRETATLKCYPIPRHDTVYWYQQGPGQDPQFLISFYEKMQSDKGSIPDRFSAQQFSDYHSELNMSSLELGDSALYFCASSASGAARDEQFFGPGTRLTVL.

The chain links TRBV10-3 to TRBJ2-6; the match to TRBD2 covers 9 bases. This CDR3 region has 16 residues. CDR1 and CDR2 from the germline V gene are ENHRY and SYGVKD. J lost 0 bases, V lost 9 bases, and 6 bases had no gene match. The CDR3 here is CAIGLAMVSGANVLTF. The CDR3 coding sequence is TGTGCCATTGGACTAGCGATGGTCTCTGGGGCCAACGTCCTGACTTTC.

V is TRBV20-1 and J is TRBJ2-7, with D perhaps matching TRBD1 (7 bases). V was pared by 1 base and J by 6 bases, with 13 bases between. Germline V gene sequence: CDR1 DFQATT, CDR2 SNEGSKA (reference sequence). The length of the CDR3 is 13 residues. The CDR3: CSARAPQGGEQYF. The CDR3 region has the DNA TGCAGTGCTAGAGCCCCCCAGGGGGGCGAGCAGTACTTC.

This clonotype was detected once. CDR3 DNA sequence: TGTGCCAGCAGTGAGCGGGACACCCTACAAGCTTTCTTT. Translated: CASSERDTLQAFF. This rearrangement joins TRBV6-2 or TRBV6-3 to TRBJ1-1; D is perhaps TRBD1 (6 bases). The V and J ends lost 5 bases and 9 bases respectively, with 16 bases between them. The germline gives CDR1 MNHEY, CDR2 SVGEGT. CDR3 size: 13 residues.

This clonotype has only one observation. The chain links TRBV5-1 to TRBJ1-1, with TRBD1 matching 7 bases. Germline V gene sequence: CDR1 SGHRS, CDR2 YFSETQ. The ends lost 4 bases at V and 6 bases at J; junction bases unmatched: 9. The CDR3 consists of 14 residues. Here the CDR3 reads CASSPATGIPEAFF. CDR3 DNA sequence: TGCGCCAGCAGCCCCGCGACAGGGATCCCTGAAGCTTTCTTT.

V and J are TRBV7-9 and TRBJ1-1; no clear D gene. Trimming shortened V by 5 bases and J by 6 bases, and 16 bases separated the two germline ends. The CDR3 spans 14 residues. Germline V gene sequence: CDR1 SEHNR, CDR2 FQNEAQ (reference sequence). The CDR3 loop is CASSPRVNPAEAFF. The CDR3, as DNA: TGTGCCAGCAGCCCGAGGGTTAATCCGGCTGAAGCTTTCTTT.

In its sample, this clonotype was seen a few times. The chain recombines TRBV20-1 with TRBJ1-5, with D possibly being TRBD1 (5 bases). Germline assignment: CDR1 DFQATT and CDR2 SNEGSKA (reference sequence). The CDR3 sequence is 14 residues long. V was clipped by 4 bases and J by 3 bases, with 13 bases between them. CDR3 protein: CSATPRQTNQPQHF. CDR3 bases: TGCAGTGCTACGCCACGACAGACCAATCAGCCCCAGCATTTT.

The genes are TRBV20-1 and TRBJ1-2; 9 bases are a match to TRBD1. This CDR3 comprises 14 residues. The J segment lost 4 bases and the V segment lost 6 bases, leaving 9 bases of the junction unmatched. In germline, CDR1 is DFQATT, CDR2 SNEGSKA (reference sequence). The CDR3 spells CSAPGQGKSYGYTF. CDR3 DNA: TGCAGTGCGCCCGGACAGGGGAAAAGCTATGGCTACACCTTC.

The rearrangement joins TRBV27 to TRBJ2-7; TRBD1 matches at 10 bases. V lost 8 bases to trimming and J lost 7 bases; unmatched junction nucleotides: 8. The germline gives CDR1 MNHEY, CDR2 SMNVEV (reference sequence). The CDR3 extends over 13 amino acids. CDR3 region: CASRSTGGWEQYF. CDR3 DNA sequence: TGTGCCAGCCGTTCGACAGGGGGCTGGGAGCAGTACTTC.

The chain employs TRBV5-1 and TRBJ1-2; TRBD1 is a possible D gene (5 bases). Germline V gene data show CDR1 as SGHRS and CDR2 as YFSETQ. CDR3 size: 14 residues. Trimming took off 4 bases at V and 0 bases at J, with 10 bases between the two ends. The CDR3 protein is CASSPDISNYGYTF. The CDR3 DNA follows: TGCGCCAGCAGCCCGGACATTTCTAACTATGGCTACACCTTC.

The chain has TRBV20-1 and TRBJ2-7, with D uncertain. V lost 1 base, J lost 3 bases, and 13 bases lay in between. The CDR3 covers 14 residues. The germline V gene encodes CDR1 DFQATT and CDR2 SNEGSKA (reference sequence). The CDR3 sequence is CSARAVSGLYEQYF. The CDR3 DNA reads as TGCAGTGCTAGAGCAGTTTCGGGTCTCTACGAGCAGTACTTC.

The chain employs TRBV5-1 and TRBJ2-7; 10 bases agree with TRBD1. V lost 4 bases, J lost 5 bases, and 9 bases stayed unmatched. Germline V gene lookup returns CDR1 SGHRS and CDR2 YFSETQ. The CDR3 loop spans 15 amino acids. CDR3 DNA: TGCGCCAGCAGCCTACCCACCGGGACAGGGGACGAGCAGTACTTC. The encoded protein is CASSLPTGTGDEQYF.

The chain carries TRBV29-1 and TRBJ1-2, with D perhaps matching TRBD1 (5 bases). From germline, CDR1 is SQVTM and CDR2 ANQGSEA. The CDR3 consists of 12 residues. Deletions cut 0 bases from V and 4 bases from J, with 6 bases between. The CDR3 DNA follows: TGCAGCGTTGAAGAAGGGACCTATGGCTACACCTTC. It codes for CSVEEGTYGYTF.

The genes are TRBV3-1 and TRBJ2-7, with 13 nucleotides matching TRBD2. Germline V gives CDR1 LGHDT, CDR2 YNNKEL (reference sequence). The CDR3 is 15 amino acids. The J segment lost 2 bases and the V segment lost 6 bases, leaving 4 bases of the junction unmatched. The CDR3 here is CASSFGLAGAYEQYF. CDR3 bases: TGTGCCAGCAGTTTCGGACTAGCGGGAGCCTACGAGCAGTACTTC.

V gene TRBV29-1 combines with J gene TRBJ1-2, with D perhaps matching TRBD1 (6 bases). The germline gives CDR1 SQVTM, CDR2 ANQGSEA. With 1 base removed from V and 8 bases from J, the gap between germline ends came to 17 bases. This CDR3 has 14 residues. The CDR3 region is CSVEVPQGMWGYTF. CDR3 sequence (DNA): TGCAGCGTTGAAGTCCCTCAGGGGATGTGGGGCTACACCTTC.

The chain combines TRBV7-9 with TRBJ2-6; D unresolved. The CDR3 runs to 15 residues. Trimming took 3 bases from V and 0 from J, leaving 6 bases between them. Germline values: CDR1 SEHNR, CDR2 FQNEAQ (reference sequence). The CDR3, as DNA: TGTGCCAGCAGCTTCCCGATCTCTGGGGCCAACGTCCTGACTTTC. As protein: CASSFPISGANVLTF.

V gene TRBV20-1 combines with J gene TRBJ1-5; D unresolved. Trimming shortened V by 3 bases and J by 2 bases, and 5 bases separated the two germline ends. The CDR3 covers 12 residues. The germline V gene has CDR1 DFQATT and CDR2 SNEGSKA (reference sequence). DNA for the CDR3: TGCAGTGCTAGTCAAGGCAATCAGCCCCAGCATTTT. Protein: CSASQGNQPQHF.

J is TRBJ2-1 and V is TRBV11-2; D gene uncertain. Trimming pared 5 bases from V and 0 bases from J, leaving 5 bases between. Per the germline V gene, CDR1 is SGHAT and CDR2 is FQNNGV. The CDR3 spans 13 residues. CDR3 residues: CASSISSYNEQFF. The CDR3 DNA follows: TGTGCCAGCAGCATAAGCTCCTACAATGAGCAGTTCTTC.

The chain combines TRBV2 with TRBJ1-5; D gene unclear. CDR1 and CDR2 (germline): SNHLY, FYNNEI. V was clipped by 1 base and J by 7 bases, with 8 bases between them. This CDR3 has 13 residues. This CDR3 is CASSEDGYQPQHF. The CDR3 DNA reads TGTGCCAGCAGTGAAGACGGGTACCAGCCCCAGCATTTT.

V is TRBV12-3 or TRBV12-4 and J is TRBJ2-7; 10 bases align to TRBD2. The CDR3 has 14 residues. J was trimmed by 4 bases and V by 6 bases; bases with no gene match: 6. CDR3 sequence: CASSRAGGGYEQYF. The CDR3 DNA follows: TGTGCCAGCAGCAGAGCGGGAGGGGGATACGAGCAGTACTTC.

The table lists this clonotype with a count of one. The chain recombines TRBV29-1 with TRBJ2-1; D could derive from TRBD1 or TRBD2 (6 bases each). The germline V gene has CDR1 SQVTM and CDR2 ANQGSEA. The CDR3 totals 15 residues. Trimming pared 7 bases from V and 12 bases from J, leaving 28 bases between. CDR3 DNA: TGCAGCGCCTGGAAACAGGGACTCGGCTCAGCATGGCAGTTCTTC. Translating it yields CSAWKQGLGSAWQFF.

V and J are TRBV10-3 and TRBJ1-1, with D maybe TRBD1 (5 bases). V was shortened by 3 bases and J by 0 bases, with 14 bases between the two germline ends. The length of the CDR3 is 16 residues. The V gene's germline CDR1 is ENHRY and CDR2 SYGVKD. The CDR3 here is CAISDSGQRLNTEAFF. The CDR3 DNA is TGTGCCATCAGTGACTCAGGGCAGCGCTTGAACACTGAAGCTTTCTTT.